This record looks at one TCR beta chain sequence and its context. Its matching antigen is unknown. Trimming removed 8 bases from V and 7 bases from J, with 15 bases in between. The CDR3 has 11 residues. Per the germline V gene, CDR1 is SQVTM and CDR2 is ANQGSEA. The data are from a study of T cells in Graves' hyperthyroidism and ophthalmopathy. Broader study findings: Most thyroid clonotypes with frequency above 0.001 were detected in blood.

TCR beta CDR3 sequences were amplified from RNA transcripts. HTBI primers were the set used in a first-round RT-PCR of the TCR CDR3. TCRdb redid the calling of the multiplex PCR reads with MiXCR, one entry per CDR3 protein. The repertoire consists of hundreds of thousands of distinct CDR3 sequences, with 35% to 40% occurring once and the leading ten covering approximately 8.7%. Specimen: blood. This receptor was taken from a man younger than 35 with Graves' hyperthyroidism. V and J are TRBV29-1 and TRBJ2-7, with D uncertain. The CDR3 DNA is TGCAGCCTGCCGAGGTCCGGGGAGCAGTACTTC. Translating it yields CSLPRSGEQYF.